This T cell receptor (beta chain) derives from a study of beta chain features in type 1 diabetes. In its sample, this clone was seen a few times. Sequencing targeted expressed TCRB transcripts, as all isolated RNA had been reverse transcribed. Measured with immunoSEQ multiplex PCR; TCRdb has only the in-frame clones, and not every one. Among a few hundred thousand clones, roughly a fifth were seen once, and the ten largest hold around 0.045%. Germline V CDR1 and CDR2: LGHNA, YSLEER. V lost 1 base and J lost 1, with 13 bases in between. The CDR3 contains 16 residues. The source material was naive CD4+ T cells from blood. This TCR came from a woman aged 18-29 years in good health. This chain links TRBV4-3 with TRBJ1-1; D might be TRBD1 (6 bases). The CDR3 reads CASSQGPGTTNTEAFF. The CDR3 DNA follows: TGCGCCAGCAGCCAAGGACCCGGGACAACGAACACTGAAGCTTTCTTT.